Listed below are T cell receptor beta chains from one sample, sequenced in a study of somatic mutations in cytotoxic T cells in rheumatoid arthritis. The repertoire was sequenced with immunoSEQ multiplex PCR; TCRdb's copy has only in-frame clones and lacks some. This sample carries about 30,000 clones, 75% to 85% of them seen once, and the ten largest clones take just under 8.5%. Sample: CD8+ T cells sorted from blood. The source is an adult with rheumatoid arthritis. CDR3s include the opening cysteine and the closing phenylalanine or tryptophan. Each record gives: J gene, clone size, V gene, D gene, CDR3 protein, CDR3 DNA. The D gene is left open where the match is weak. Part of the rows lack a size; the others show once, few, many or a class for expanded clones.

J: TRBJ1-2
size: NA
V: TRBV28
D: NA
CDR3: CASSYPFVRDYTF
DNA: TGTGCCAGCAGTTATCCGTTTGTCAGGGACTACACCTTC

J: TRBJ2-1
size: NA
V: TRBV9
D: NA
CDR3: CASSPPNLEQFF
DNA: TGTGCCAGCAGCCCACCAAATTTAGAGCAGTTCTTC

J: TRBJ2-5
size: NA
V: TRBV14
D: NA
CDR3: CASSRDVGSRETQYF
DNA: TGTGCCAGCAGCCGAGATGTAGGTTCGAGGGAGACCCAGTACTTC

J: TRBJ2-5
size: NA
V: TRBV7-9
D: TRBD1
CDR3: CASSSDRGRETQYF
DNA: TGTGCCAGCAGTTCCGACAGGGGGAGAGAGACCCAGTACTTC

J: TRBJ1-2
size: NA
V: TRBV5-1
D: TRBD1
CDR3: CASSLAQGAANYGYTF
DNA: TGCGCCAGCAGCTTGGCCCAGGGGGCGGCTAACTATGGCTACACCTTC

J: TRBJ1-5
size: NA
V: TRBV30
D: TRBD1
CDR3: CAWSLTGGWNQPQHF
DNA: TGTGCCTGGAGTTTGACAGGGGGTTGGAATCAGCCCCAGCATTTT

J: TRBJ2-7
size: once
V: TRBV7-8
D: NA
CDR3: CASSATGPTYEQYF
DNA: TGTGCCAGCAGCGCAACCGGGCCCACCTACGAGCAGTACTTC

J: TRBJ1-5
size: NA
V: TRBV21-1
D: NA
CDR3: CASSKRAGHNQPQHF
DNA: TGTGCCAGCAGCAAACGGGCAGGACACAATCAGCCCCAGCATTTT

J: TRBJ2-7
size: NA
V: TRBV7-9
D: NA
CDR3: CASSLKDEQYF
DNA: TGTGCCAGCAGCCTAAAGGACGAGCAGTACTTC

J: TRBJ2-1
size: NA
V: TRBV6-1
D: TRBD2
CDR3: CASTLTSPTYNEQFF
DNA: TGTGCCAGCACCCTGACTAGCCCAACCTACAATGAGCAGTTCTTC

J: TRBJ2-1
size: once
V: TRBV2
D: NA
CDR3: CASSVKDSSYNEQFF
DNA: TGTGCCAGCAGTGTAAAGGACAGCTCCTACAATGAGCAGTTCTTC

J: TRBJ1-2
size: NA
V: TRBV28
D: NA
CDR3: CASFPRSSYSGYTF
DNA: TGTGCCAGCTTTCCTAGAAGCTCCTACTCTGGCTACACCTTC

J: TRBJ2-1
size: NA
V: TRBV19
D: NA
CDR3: CASSIVRGGEQFF
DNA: TGTGCCAGTAGTATTGTACGAGGGGGTGAGCAGTTCTTC

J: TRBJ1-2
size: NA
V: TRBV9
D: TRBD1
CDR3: CASSEGAGGYTF
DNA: TGTGCCAGCAGCGAGGGGGCAGGGGGCTACACCTTC

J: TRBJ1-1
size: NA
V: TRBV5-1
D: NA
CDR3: CASSFGGMNTEAFF
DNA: TGCGCCAGCAGCTTCGGGGGGATGAACACTGAAGCTTTCTTT

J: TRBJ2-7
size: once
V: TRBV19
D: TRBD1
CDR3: CASSISGGAPTYEQYF
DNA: TGTGCCAGTAGTATTTCAGGGGGAGCCCCAACCTACGAGCAGTACTTC

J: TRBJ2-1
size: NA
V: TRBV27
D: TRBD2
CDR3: CASSLSKLAGGGGVDEQFF
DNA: TGTGCCAGCAGTTTATCTAAACTAGCGGGGGGAGGCGGTGTCGATGAGCAGTTCTTC

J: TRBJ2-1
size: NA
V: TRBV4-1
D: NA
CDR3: CASSRGNNEQFF
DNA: TGCGCCAGCAGCCGCGGGAACAATGAGCAGTTCTTC

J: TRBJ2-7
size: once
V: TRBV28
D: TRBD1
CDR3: CASSPGTGIYEQYF
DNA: TGTGCCAGCAGTCCAGGGACAGGAATCTACGAGCAGTACTTC

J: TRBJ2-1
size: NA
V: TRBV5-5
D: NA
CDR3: CASSSRDSQSYNEQFF
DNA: TGTGCCAGCAGCTCCCGGGACTCCCAATCTTACAATGAGCAGTTCTTC

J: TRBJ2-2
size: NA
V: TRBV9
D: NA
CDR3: CASTGGEVGELFF
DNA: TGTGCCAGCACTGGCGGGGAAGTCGGGGAGCTGTTTTTT

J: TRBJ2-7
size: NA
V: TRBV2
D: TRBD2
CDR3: CASSEEVAGEGYEQYF
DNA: TGTGCCAGCAGTGAAGAAGTAGCGGGAGAGGGGTACGAGCAGTACTTC

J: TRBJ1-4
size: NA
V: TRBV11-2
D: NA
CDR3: CASSLAGRINEKLFF
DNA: TGTGCCAGCAGCTTAGCTGGGAGAATTAATGAAAAACTGTTTTTT

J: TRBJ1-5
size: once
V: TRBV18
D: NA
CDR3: CASSPGSNQPQHF
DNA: TGTGCCAGCTCACCGGGGAGCAATCAGCCCCAGCATTTT

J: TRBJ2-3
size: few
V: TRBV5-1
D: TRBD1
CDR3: CASSLEGQYSDTQYF
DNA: TGCGCCAGCAGCTTGGAGGGACAGTACTCGGATACGCAGTATTTT

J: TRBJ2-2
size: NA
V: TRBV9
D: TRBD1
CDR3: CASSDRGTTGELFF
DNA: TGTGCCAGCAGCGACAGGGGAACAACCGGGGAGCTGTTTTTT